This T cell receptor (beta chain) is drawn from a study of T cells in Graves' hyperthyroidism and ophthalmopathy. V gave up 5 bases and J gave up 6 bases, with 14 bases separating them. The length of the CDR3 is 13 residues. The germline gives CDR1 SEHNR, CDR2 FQNEAQ (reference sequence). What was amplified from RNA transcripts were TCR beta CDR3 regions. First-round RT-PCR of the TCR CDR3 relied on the HTBI primer set. TCRdb re-analysed the multiplex PCR reads in MiXCR, keeping a single row per CDR3 protein. Of a few hundred thousand distinct CDR3 sequences detected, about half appear once; the ten largest clones hold around a fifth.

The clonotype comes from an adult woman with Graves' disease, either hyperthyroidism or ophthalmopathy (not recorded which). Sequencing used peripheral blood or thyroid tissue (not recorded which). The V call is TRBV7-9, the J call TRBJ2-7, with D maybe TRBD1 (6 bases). As DNA, the CDR3 is TGTGCCAGCAGCGCTCGACAGGCTCTCGAGCAGTACTTC. It translates to CASSARQALEQYF.